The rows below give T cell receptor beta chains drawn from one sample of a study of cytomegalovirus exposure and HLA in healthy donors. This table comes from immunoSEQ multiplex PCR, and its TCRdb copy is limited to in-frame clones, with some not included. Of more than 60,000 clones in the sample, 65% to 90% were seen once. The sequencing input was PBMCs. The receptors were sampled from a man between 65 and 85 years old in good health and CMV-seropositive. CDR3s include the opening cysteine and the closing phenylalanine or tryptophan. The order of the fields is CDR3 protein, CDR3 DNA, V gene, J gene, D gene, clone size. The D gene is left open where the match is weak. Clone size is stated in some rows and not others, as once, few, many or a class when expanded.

CDR3: CASSGGVRNTEAFF
DNA: TGTGCCAGCAGTGGGGGGGTAAGAAACACTGAAGCTTTCTTT
V: TRBV6-1
J: TRBJ1-1
D: .
size: .

CDR3: CASSFDSSYNSPLHF
DNA: TGTGCCAGCAGCTTCGACAGCTCCTATAATTCACCCCTCCACTTT
V: TRBV11-2
J: TRBJ1-6
D: .
size: .

CDR3: CASSGSGFLGGSGQYF
DNA: TGTGCCAGCAGTGGGTCAGGCTTTCTCGGTGGATCCGGCCAGTACTTC
V: TRBV6-1
J: TRBJ2-5
D: .
size: .

CDR3: CASSLTGVNTDTQYF
DNA: TGTGCCAGCAGTCTGACAGGGGTTAACACAGATACGCAGTATTTT
V: TRBV2
J: TRBJ2-3
D: TRBD1
size: few

CDR3: CSVHLLAGTQYF
DNA: TGCAGCGTCCACCTACTAGCGGGAACGCAGTATTTT
V: TRBV29-1
J: TRBJ2-3
D: TRBD2
size: .

CDR3: CASRSRGSTDTQYF
DNA: TGTGCCAGTAGGAGCAGGGGTAGCACAGATACGCAGTATTTT
V: TRBV19
J: TRBJ2-3
D: .
size: .

CDR3: CASRLETASTDTQYF
DNA: TGTGCAAGTCGCTTAGAGACAGCAAGCACAGATACGCAGTATTTT
V: TRBV12-2
J: TRBJ2-3
D: .
size: .

CDR3: CASVSEDRAAEAFF
DNA: TGTGCCAGCGTATCAGAGGACAGGGCAGCTGAAGCTTTCTTT
V: TRBV28
J: TRBJ1-1
D: TRBD1
size: .

CDR3: CASSFWSGGEVYGYTF
DNA: TGTGCCAGCAGCTTCTGGTCCGGGGGTGAGGTCTATGGCTACACCTTC
V: TRBV11-1
J: TRBJ1-2
D: .
size: few

CDR3: CASSQQDRQPQHF
DNA: TGTGCCAGTAGTCAGCAGGATCGCCAGCCCCAGCATTTT
V: TRBV19
J: TRBJ1-5
D: .
size: .

CDR3: CASSQASDGSTEAFF
DNA: TGCGCCAGCAGCCAAGCCAGCGATGGGAGCACTGAAGCTTTCTTT
V: TRBV4-1
J: TRBJ1-1
D: .
size: once

CDR3: CASSQRTSGGQSYEQYF
DNA: TGCGCCAGCAGCCAGCGGACTAGCGGGGGCCAATCCTACGAGCAGTACTTC
V: TRBV4-1
J: TRBJ2-7
D: TRBD2
size: .

CDR3: CASSQELVGGMGPRTDTQYF
DNA: TGTGCCAGCAGCCAAGAGCTTGTGGGAGGGATGGGTCCCCGCACAGATACGCAGTATTTT
V: TRBV4-2
J: TRBJ2-3
D: TRBD2
size: .

CDR3: CASSWGTSGDAYNEQFF
DNA: TGCGCCAGCAGCTGGGGGACTAGCGGAGATGCCTACAATGAGCAGTTCTTC
V: TRBV5-1
J: TRBJ2-1
D: TRBD2
size: .

CDR3: CASSEFDSQETQYF
DNA: TGTGCCAGCAGTGAATTCGACAGCCAAGAGACCCAGTACTTC
V: TRBV2
J: TRBJ2-5
D: .
size: .

CDR3: CASAPGQGAENEQFF
DNA: TGTGCCAGCGCTCCCGGACAGGGGGCTGAAAATGAGCAGTTCTTC
V: TRBV9
J: TRBJ2-1
D: TRBD1
size: .

CDR3: CASRPGTGGRYEQYF
DNA: TGTGCCAGCAGACCCGGGACAGGGGGTCGATACGAGCAGTACTTC
V: TRBV6-6
J: TRBJ2-7
D: TRBD1
size: .

CDR3: CASWSEQFF
DNA: TGTGCCAGTTGGAGTGAGCAGTTCTTC
V: TRBV6-1
J: TRBJ2-1
D: .
size: .

CDR3: CASSLVRGQSYEQYF
DNA: TGTGCCAGCAGCTTAGTCAGGGGGCAGTCCTACGAGCAGTACTTC
V: TRBV11-2
J: TRBJ2-7
D: TRBD1
size: .

CDR3: CASSSQGPSSYNEQFF
DNA: TGTGCCAGTAGTTCTCAGGGGCCCAGCTCCTACAATGAGCAGTTCTTC
V: TRBV19
J: TRBJ2-1
D: .
size: .

CDR3: CASSSPRNSPLHF
DNA: TGTGCCAGCAGCTCCCCCCGTAATTCACCCCTCCACTTT
V: TRBV7-2
J: TRBJ1-6
D: .
size: .

CDR3: CASSIYPMNYGYTF
DNA: TGTGCCAGTAGTATCTATCCGATGAACTATGGCTACACCTTC
V: TRBV19
J: TRBJ1-2
D: .
size: once

CDR3: CASSQVEGSPGGYTF
DNA: TGCGCCAGCAGCCAAGTGGAGGGGTCTCCAGGGGGCTACACCTTC
V: TRBV4-3
J: TRBJ1-2
D: .
size: once

CDR3: CASSFSGGRPDTQYF
DNA: TGTGCCAGCAGTTTTAGCGGGGGAAGGCCAGATACGCAGTATTTT
V: TRBV7-6
J: TRBJ2-3
D: TRBD2
size: .

CDR3: CASRIQQGYEQYF
DNA: TGTGCCAGCAGGATACAACAGGGCTACGAGCAGTACTTC
V: TRBV28
J: TRBJ2-7
D: .
size: few

CDR3: CASSLETSYNEQFF
DNA: TGTGCCAGCAGTTTAGAGACTTCCTACAATGAGCAGTTCTTC
V: TRBV27
J: TRBJ2-1
D: .
size: .

CDR3: CASSLETGSPYNEQFF
DNA: TGCGCCAGCAGCTTGGAAACAGGAAGCCCCTACAATGAGCAGTTCTTC
V: TRBV5-1
J: TRBJ2-1
D: .
size: .

CDR3: CASSLGTSITNTEAFF
DNA: TGTGCCAGCAGCCTCGGGACATCGATAACGAACACTGAAGCTTTCTTT
V: TRBV7-9
J: TRBJ1-1
D: .
size: few

CDR3: CAISAATGGIETQYF
DNA: TGTGCCATCAGTGCTGCGACAGGGGGCATAGAGACCCAGTACTTC
V: TRBV10-3
J: TRBJ2-5
D: TRBD1
size: .

CDR3: CSVVGPDGPQHF
DNA: TGCAGCGTTGTGGGCCCCGATGGGCCCCAGCATTTT
V: TRBV29-1
J: TRBJ1-5
D: .
size: .

CDR3: CASSLDGQGSQPQHF
DNA: TGTGCCAGCAGCTTAGACGGACAGGGTAGTCAGCCCCAGCATTTT
V: TRBV7-9
J: TRBJ1-5
D: TRBD1
size: .

CDR3: CASSLAGQGPGALHF
DNA: TGCGCCAGCAGCTTGGCGGGACAGGGACCTGGGGCCCTCCACTTT
V: TRBV5-1
J: TRBJ1-6
D: TRBD1
size: once

CDR3: CASQASTRLAGDTYNEQFF
DNA: TGTGCCAGCCAAGCTTCCACCCGACTAGCGGGGGACACCTACAATGAGCAGTTCTTC
V: TRBV13
J: TRBJ2-1
D: TRBD2
size: .

CDR3: CASSLDQATEAFF
DNA: TGCGCCAGCAGCTTGGACCAGGCTACTGAAGCTTTCTTT
V: TRBV5-1
J: TRBJ1-1
D: .
size: .

CDR3: CASEESNQPQHF
DNA: TGTGCCAGCGAAGAGAGCAATCAGCCCCAGCATTTT
V: TRBV6-1
J: TRBJ1-5
D: .
size: few

CDR3: CASSPTGVEQYF
DNA: TGTGCCAGCAGCCCCACAGGGGTCGAGCAGTACTTC
V: TRBV7-9
J: TRBJ2-7
D: TRBD1
size: .

CDR3: CASSESKGARETQYF
DNA: TGCGCCAGCAGTGAGTCAAAGGGAGCGCGGGAGACCCAGTACTTC
V: TRBV10-1
J: TRBJ2-5
D: .
size: .

CDR3: CASSLAGVYNEQFF
DNA: TGTGCCAGCTCACTAGCGGGAGTCTACAATGAGCAGTTCTTC
V: TRBV18
J: TRBJ2-1
D: TRBD2
size: .

CDR3: CASRGLAGAYEQYF
DNA: TGTGCCAGCAGAGGGCTAGCGGGAGCCTACGAGCAGTACTTC
V: TRBV28
J: TRBJ2-7
D: TRBD2
size: .

CDR3: CASSPRSQGDTEAFF
DNA: TGTGCCAGCTCACCAAGGTCCCAGGGGGATACTGAAGCTTTCTTT
V: TRBV18
J: TRBJ1-1
D: TRBD1
size: .

CDR3: CASSWGSGIRETQYF
DNA: TGTGCCAGCAGCTGGGGAAGCGGGATCCGAGAGACCCAGTACTTC
V: TRBV7-2
J: TRBJ2-5
D: TRBD2
size: .

CDR3: CASSVAQGSITGELFF
DNA: TGTGCCAGCAGCGTAGCGCAGGGAAGTATCACCGGGGAGCTGTTTTTT
V: TRBV9
J: TRBJ2-2
D: .
size: .

CDR3: CASASTRQGDSYEQYF
DNA: TGTGCTAGTGCCTCGACCCGACAGGGAGATTCCTACGAGCAGTACTTC
V: TRBV12-5
J: TRBJ2-7
D: TRBD1
size: .

CDR3: CASRGQGGQPQHF
DNA: TGTGCCAGCAGAGGACAGGGCGGTCAGCCCCAGCATTTT
V: TRBV2
J: TRBJ1-5
D: TRBD1
size: .

CDR3: CASSFASGPYEQYF
DNA: TGTGCCAGCAGTTTCGCTAGCGGACCCTACGAGCAGTACTTC
V: TRBV28
J: TRBJ2-7
D: TRBD2
size: .

CDR3: CASSIPNRQGRTEAFF
DNA: TGTGCCAGTAGTATACCTAATAGACAGGGTAGGACTGAAGCTTTCTTT
V: TRBV19
J: TRBJ1-1
D: TRBD1
size: .